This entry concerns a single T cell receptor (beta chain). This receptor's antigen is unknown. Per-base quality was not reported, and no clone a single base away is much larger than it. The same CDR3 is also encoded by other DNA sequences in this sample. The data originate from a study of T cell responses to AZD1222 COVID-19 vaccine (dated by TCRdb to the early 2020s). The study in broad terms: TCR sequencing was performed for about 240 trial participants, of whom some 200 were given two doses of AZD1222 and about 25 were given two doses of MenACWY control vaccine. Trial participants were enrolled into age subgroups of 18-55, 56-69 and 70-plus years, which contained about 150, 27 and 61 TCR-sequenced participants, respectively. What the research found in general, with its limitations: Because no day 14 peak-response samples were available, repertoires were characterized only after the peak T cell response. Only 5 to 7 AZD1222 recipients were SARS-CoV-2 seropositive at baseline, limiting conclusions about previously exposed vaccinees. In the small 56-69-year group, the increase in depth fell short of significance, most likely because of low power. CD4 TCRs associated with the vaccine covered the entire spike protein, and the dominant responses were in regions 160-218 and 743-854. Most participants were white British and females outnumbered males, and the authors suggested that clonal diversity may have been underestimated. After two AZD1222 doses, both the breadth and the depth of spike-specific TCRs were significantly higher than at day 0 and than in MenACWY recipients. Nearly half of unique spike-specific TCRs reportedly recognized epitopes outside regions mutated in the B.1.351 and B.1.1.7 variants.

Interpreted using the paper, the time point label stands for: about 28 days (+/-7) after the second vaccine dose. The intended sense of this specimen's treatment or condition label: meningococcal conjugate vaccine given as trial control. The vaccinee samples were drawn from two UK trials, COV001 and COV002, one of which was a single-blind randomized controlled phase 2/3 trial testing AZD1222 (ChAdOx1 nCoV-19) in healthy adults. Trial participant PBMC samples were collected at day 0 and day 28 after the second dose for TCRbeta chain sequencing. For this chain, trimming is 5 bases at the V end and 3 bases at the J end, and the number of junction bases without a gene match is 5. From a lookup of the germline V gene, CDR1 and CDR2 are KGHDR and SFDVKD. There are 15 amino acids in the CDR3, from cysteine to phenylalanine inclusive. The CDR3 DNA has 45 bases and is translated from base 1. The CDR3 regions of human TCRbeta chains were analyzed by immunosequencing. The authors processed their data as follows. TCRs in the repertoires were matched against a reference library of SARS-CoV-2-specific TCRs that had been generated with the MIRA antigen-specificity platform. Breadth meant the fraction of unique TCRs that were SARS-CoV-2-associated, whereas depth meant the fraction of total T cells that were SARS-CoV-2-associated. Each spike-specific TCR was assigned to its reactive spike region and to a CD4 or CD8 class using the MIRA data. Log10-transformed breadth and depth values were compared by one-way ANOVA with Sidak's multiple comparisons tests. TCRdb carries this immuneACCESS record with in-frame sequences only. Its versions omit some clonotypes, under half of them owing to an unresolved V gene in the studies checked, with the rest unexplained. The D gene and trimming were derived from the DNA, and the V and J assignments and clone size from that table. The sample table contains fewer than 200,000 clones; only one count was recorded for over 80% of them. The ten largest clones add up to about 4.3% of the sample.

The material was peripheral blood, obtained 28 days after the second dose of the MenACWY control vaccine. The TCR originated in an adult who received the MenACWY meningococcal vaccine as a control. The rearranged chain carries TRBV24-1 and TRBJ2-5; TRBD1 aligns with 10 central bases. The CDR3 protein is CATSASGTGEETQYF. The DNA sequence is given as TGTGCCACCAGTGCCTCGGGGACAGGGGAAGAGACCCAGTACTTC.